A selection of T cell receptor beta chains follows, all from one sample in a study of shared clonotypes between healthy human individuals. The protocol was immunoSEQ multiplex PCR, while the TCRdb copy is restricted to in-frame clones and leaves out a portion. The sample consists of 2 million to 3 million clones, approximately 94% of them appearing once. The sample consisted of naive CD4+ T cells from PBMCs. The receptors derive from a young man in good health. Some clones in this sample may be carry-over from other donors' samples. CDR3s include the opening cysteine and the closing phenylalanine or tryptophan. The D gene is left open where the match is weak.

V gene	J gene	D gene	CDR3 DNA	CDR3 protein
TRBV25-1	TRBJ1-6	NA	TGTGCCAGCAGTGAATCAGAAAGGGGTTGGGGTTCACCCCTCCACTTT	CASSESERGWGSPLHF
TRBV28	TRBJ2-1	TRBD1	TGTGCCAGCAGGCCGGGACAGGGGGTTTTTGGTGAGCAGTTCTTC	CASRPGQGVFGEQFF
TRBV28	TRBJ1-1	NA	TGTGCCAGCAGTCCCTTCCCACAGGGTGAAGCTTTCTTT	CASSPFPQGEAFF
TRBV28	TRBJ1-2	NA	TGTGCCAGCAGTTTTATCGGTTTGGATGGGGGCTACACCTTC	CASSFIGLDGGYTF
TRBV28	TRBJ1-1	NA	TGTGCCAGCAGTCCGCGGACACTGGTGAACACTGAAGCTTTCTTT	CASSPRTLVNTEAFF
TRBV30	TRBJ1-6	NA	TGTGCCTGGAGTGTATCCTATAATTCACCCCTCCACTTT	CAWSVSYNSPLHF
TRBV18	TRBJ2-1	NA	TGTGCCAGCTCACCAACGGGAACCTACAATGAGCAGTTCTTC	CASSPTGTYNEQFF
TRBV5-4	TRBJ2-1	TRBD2	TGTGCCAGCAGCAGGAAGACTAGCGGGATAGTCAATGAGCAGTTCTTC	CASSRKTSGIVNEQFF
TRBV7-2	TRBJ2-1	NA	TGTGCCAGCAGCTTAACCTTTCCATACAATGAGCAGTTCTTC	CASSLTFPYNEQFF
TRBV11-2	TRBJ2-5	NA	TGTGCCAGCAGACCTACAGGGACTTACGGAGGGACCCAGTACTTC	CASRPTGTYGGTQYF
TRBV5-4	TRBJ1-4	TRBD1	TGTGCCAGCAGCTCTCGGACAGGCAGTGAAAAACTGTTTTTT	CASSSRTGSEKLFF
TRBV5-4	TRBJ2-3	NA	TGTGCCAGCAGCTTGGATTCCACAGATACGCAGTATTTT	CASSLDSTDTQYF
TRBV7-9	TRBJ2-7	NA	TGTGCCAGCAGCTTATCCTCGGGGAGGTATATCAACGAGCAGTACTTC	CASSLSSGRYINEQYF
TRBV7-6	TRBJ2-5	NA	TGTGCCAGCAGCGAAAAAGGGGGGGCCCTCCAAGAGACCCAGTACTTC	CASSEKGGALQETQYF